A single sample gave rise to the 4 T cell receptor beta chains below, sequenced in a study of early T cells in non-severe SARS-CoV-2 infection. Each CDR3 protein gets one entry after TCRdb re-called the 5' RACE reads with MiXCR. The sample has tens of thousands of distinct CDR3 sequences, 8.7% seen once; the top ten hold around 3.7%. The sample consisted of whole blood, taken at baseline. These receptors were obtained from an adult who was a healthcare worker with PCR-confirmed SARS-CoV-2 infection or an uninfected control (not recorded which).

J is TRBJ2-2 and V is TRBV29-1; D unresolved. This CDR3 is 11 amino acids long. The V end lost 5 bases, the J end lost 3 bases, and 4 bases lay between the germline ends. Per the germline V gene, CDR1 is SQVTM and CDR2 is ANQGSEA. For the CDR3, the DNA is TGCAGCGTTTTGTACACCGGGGAGCTGTTTTTT. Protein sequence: CSVLYTGELFF.

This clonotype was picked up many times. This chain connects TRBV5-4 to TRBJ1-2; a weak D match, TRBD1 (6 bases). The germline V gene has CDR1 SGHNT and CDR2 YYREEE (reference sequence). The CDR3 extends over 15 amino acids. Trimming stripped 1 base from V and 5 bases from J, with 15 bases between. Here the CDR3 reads CASSLSGGAGYGYTF. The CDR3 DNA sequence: TGTGCCAGCAGCTTGTCTGGGGGGGCAGGATATGGCTACACCTTC.

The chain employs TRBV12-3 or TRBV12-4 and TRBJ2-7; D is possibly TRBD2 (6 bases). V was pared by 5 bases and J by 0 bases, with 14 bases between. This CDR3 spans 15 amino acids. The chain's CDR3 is CASSHRDSTSYEQYF. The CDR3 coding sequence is TGTGCCAGCAGTCACCGGGACTCCACCTCCTACGAGCAGTACTTC.

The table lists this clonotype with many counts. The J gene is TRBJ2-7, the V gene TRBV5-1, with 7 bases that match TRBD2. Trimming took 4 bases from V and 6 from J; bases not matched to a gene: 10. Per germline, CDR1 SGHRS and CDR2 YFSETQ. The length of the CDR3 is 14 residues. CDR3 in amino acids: CASSPGRGEREQYF. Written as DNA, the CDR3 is TGCGCCAGCAGCCCTGGGAGGGGTGAACGCGAGCAGTACTTC. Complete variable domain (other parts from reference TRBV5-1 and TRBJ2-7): KAGVTQTPRYLIKTRGQQVTLSCSPISGHRSVSWYQQTPGQGLQFLFEYFSETQRNKGNFPGRFSGRQFSNSRSEMNVSTLELGDSALYLCASSPGRGEREQYFGPGTRLTVT.